This T cell receptor beta chain originates from a study of shared clonotypes between healthy human individuals. Overall study findings and caveats: Naive subsets typically showed greater estimated richness than memory subsets.

Concerning this clone itself: Its antigen is not known.

Measured with immunoSEQ multiplex PCR; TCRdb has only the in-frame clones, and not every one. Here the sample spans about 660,000 clones, around two thirds being singletons. Study donors comprised healthy, HIV-negative adults devoid of recent acute infection or vaccination. The sequenced sample consisted of memory CD4+ T cells sorted from blood. Indicated subset: CD45RA-negative fraction. The sequence was collected from a woman in her twenties or thirties in good health.

CDR3 residues: CASSQDHEGLEAFF. DNA for the CDR3: TGCGCCAGCAGCCAAGACCATGAGGGGCTCGAAGCTTTCTTT. The V and J genes are TRBV4-1 and TRBJ1-1; weak D call: TRBD1 (5 bases). Deletions cut 0 bases from V and 8 bases from J, with 13 bases between. This CDR3 is built from 14 residues. Germline CDR1 reads MGHRA; CDR2 reads YSYEKL.